This TCR beta chain was observed in a study of early T cells in non-severe SARS-CoV-2 infection. As for the study in general: Alpha and beta chains were unpaired, from unsorted whole-blood bulk RNA.

This clonotype appeared many times. One entry per CDR3 protein results from TCRdb running MiXCR on the 5' RACE reads. In the table there are almost 65,000 distinct CDR3 sequences, just under 5% of which are singletons. This CDR3 is built from 21 residues. V lost 3 bases to trimming and J lost 0 bases, with 23 bases between them. The V gene's germline CDR1 is KGHDR and CDR2 SFDVKD. This rearrangement joins TRBV24-1 to TRBJ2-6; no reliable D call. This TCR came from an adult who was a healthcare worker with PCR-confirmed SARS-CoV-2 infection or an uninfected control (not recorded which). The sample was whole blood. This CDR3 is CATSDHLVGAVHLSGANVLTF. The CDR3 coding sequence is TGTGCCACCAGTGATCACCTCGTAGGTGCAGTACACCTCTCTGGGGCCAACGTCCTGACTTTC.